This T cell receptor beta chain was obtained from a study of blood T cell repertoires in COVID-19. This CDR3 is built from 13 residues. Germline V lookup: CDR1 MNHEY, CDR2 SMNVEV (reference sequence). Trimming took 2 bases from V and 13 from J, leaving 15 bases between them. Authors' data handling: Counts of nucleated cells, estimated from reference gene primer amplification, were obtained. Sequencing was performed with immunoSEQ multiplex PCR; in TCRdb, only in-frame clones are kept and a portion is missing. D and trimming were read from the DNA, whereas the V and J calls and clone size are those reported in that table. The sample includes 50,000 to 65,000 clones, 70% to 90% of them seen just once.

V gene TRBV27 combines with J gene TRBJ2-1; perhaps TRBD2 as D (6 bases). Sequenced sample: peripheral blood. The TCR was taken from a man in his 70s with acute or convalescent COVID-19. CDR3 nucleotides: TGTGCCAGCAGTTTAAAAGTGGGGGGATTCCAGTTCTTC. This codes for CASSLKVGGFQFF.